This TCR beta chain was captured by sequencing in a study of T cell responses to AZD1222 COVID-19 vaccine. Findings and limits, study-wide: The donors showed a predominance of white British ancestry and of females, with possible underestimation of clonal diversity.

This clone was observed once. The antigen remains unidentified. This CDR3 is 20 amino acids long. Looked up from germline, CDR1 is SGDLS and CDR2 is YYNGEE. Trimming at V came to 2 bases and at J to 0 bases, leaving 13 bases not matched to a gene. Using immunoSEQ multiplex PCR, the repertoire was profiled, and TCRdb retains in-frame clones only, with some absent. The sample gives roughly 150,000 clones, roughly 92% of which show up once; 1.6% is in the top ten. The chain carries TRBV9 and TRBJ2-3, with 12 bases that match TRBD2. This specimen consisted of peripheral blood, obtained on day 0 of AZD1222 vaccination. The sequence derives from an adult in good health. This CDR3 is CASSVWGRLAGVSSTDTQYF. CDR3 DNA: TGTGCCAGCAGCGTCTGGGGGAGACTAGCGGGAGTGTCTAGCACAGATACGCAGTATTTT.